The 25 T cell receptor beta chains presented below share a single source sample, sequenced in a study of shared clonotypes between healthy human individuals. This table comes from immunoSEQ multiplex PCR, and its TCRdb copy is limited to in-frame clones, with some not included. The data show more than 2 million clones, with approximately 95% seen just once and roughly 0.13% held by the top ten. The specimen was naive CD4+ T cells sorted from blood. As to subset: CD45RA+ positively selected. The receptors were sampled from a man aged 18 to 29 in good health.

The rearrangement joins TRBV18 to TRBJ1-6; tentatively, D is TRBD1 (5 bases). CDR3 length: 18 amino acids. CDR1 KGHSH and CDR2 LQKENI come from the germline V gene. Trimming removed 2 bases at V and 0 bases at J, with 14 bases between. DNA of the CDR3: TGTGCCAGCTCACCAAGCCTCGGGACGAGCTCCTATAATTCACCCCTCCACTTT. Amino acids: CASSPSLGTSSYNSPLHF.

This clone was seen once. The chain couples TRBV4-1 to TRBJ2-7; the D call may be TRBD1 or TRBD2 (5 bases each). The CDR3 extends over 17 amino acids. The ends were cut back, 0 bases at V and 2 bases at J, with 17 bases in the middle. CDR1 and CDR2 (germline): MGHRA, YSYEKL. CDR3 coding DNA: TGCGCCAGCAGCCAAGATATTGGACAAGTCGGGGCCTACGAGCAGTACTTC. Its translation: CASSQDIGQVGAYEQYF.

This chain connects TRBV18 to TRBJ2-1; D not resolved. Germline V gives CDR1 KGHSH, CDR2 LQKENI. The CDR3 runs 12 residues. Trimming took off 6 bases at V and 8 bases at J, with 11 bases between the two ends. The DNA for the CDR3 is TGTGCCAGCTCCTCCCAGCGCGATGAGCAGTTCTTC. Residues: CASSSQRDEQFF.

As for this clone: Other DNA sequences in this specimen translate into the identical CDR3. The V gene is TRBV30, the J gene TRBJ1-1; 8 nucleotides agree with TRBD1. In germline, CDR1 is GTSNPN, CDR2 SVGIG (reference sequence). The CDR3 has 12 amino acids. Unmatched junction bases numbered 5, after V lost 7 bases and J lost 4 bases. The CDR3 sequence is CAFDRGGTEAFF. The CDR3, as DNA: TGTGCCTTTGACAGGGGTGGCACTGAAGCTTTCTTT.

This rearrangement joins TRBV6-4 to TRBJ2-7; D gene unclear. Per germline, CDR1 MRHNA and CDR2 SNTAGT. This CDR3 has 14 amino acids. V was shortened by 3 bases and J by 2 bases, with 11 bases between the two germline ends. CDR3 loop: CASSERLGAYEQYF. CDR3 coding DNA: TGTGCCAGCAGTGAACGGCTTGGGGCCTACGAGCAGTACTTC.

The chain carries TRBV18 and TRBJ1-4; D is undetermined. The V end was cut by 4 bases, the J end by 1 base, with 10 bases between. CDR3 length: 15 amino acids. The germline gives CDR1 KGHSH, CDR2 LQKENI. Here the CDR3 reads CASSLDQKTNEKLFF. CDR3 nucleotide sequence: TGTGCCAGCTCACTCGACCAGAAAACTAATGAAAAACTGTTTTTT.

The count of this clone is one. The chain has TRBV20-1 and TRBJ1-2, with D maybe TRBD1 (5 bases). CDR3 length: 11 amino acids. Deletions cut 3 bases from V and 8 bases from J, with 10 bases between. Per the germline V gene, CDR1 is DFQATT and CDR2 is SNEGSKA (reference sequence). CDR3 nucleotides: TGCAGTGCTAGGGCGGAGGGGGGCTACACCTTC. It is translated as CSARAEGGYTF.

The gene calls are TRBV6-1 and TRBJ2-5; D might be TRBD1 (6 bases). Trimming left V 1 base short and J 6 bases short, with 9 bases between. This CDR3 comprises 13 residues. The germline V gene encodes CDR1 MNHNS and CDR2 SASEGT. The CDR3 coding sequence is TGTGCCAGCAGTGAAGACAGGGTTCAGACCCAGTACTTC. Residues: CASSEDRVQTQYF.

This chain links TRBV9 with TRBJ1-4; D remains unclear. In germline, CDR1 is SGDLS, CDR2 YYNGEE. CDR3 size: 12 residues. Trimming pared 3 bases from V and 4 bases from J, leaving 4 bases between. The CDR3 region is CASSGVNEKLFF. DNA for the CDR3: TGTGCCAGCAGCGGCGTTAATGAAAAACTGTTTTTT.

Comments on this clone: The same CDR3 arises from other DNA sequences in this sample as well. The chain combines TRBV6-5 with TRBJ1-3; D call uncertain. The germline V gene has CDR1 MNHEY and CDR2 SVGAGI. The germline V and J ends were trimmed by 0 bases and 4 bases, with 4 bases remaining between them. The CDR3 spans 13 residues. CDR3 DNA sequence: TGTGCCAGCAGTTACTCGCTCGGAAACACCATATATTTT. It encodes CASSYSLGNTIYF.

This clone has only one observation. The identical CDR3 is also encoded by other nucleotide sequences in the sample. The V and J genes are TRBV5-1 and TRBJ1-5; a possible D gene is TRBD1 (6 bases). In germline, CDR1 is SGHRS, CDR2 YFSETQ. V was cut by 4 bases and J by 3 bases, with 14 bases left in between. The CDR3 runs 15 residues. The CDR3 here is CASSLDSYSNQPQHF. The DNA of the CDR3 is TGCGCCAGCAGCCTGGACAGCTACTCCAATCAGCCCCAGCATTTT.

The rearrangement joins TRBV6-1 to TRBJ1-1; tentative D call: TRBD1 (6 bases). The germline CDR1 and CDR2 sequences are MNHNS and SASEGT. V was pared by 8 bases and J by 3 bases, with 13 bases between. The CDR3 runs to 13 residues. The CDR3 region is CASRRGAYTEAFF. The CDR3 DNA reads as TGTGCCAGCCGGCGGGGGGCCTACACTGAAGCTTTCTTT.

The CDR3 loop is CASSPIGGPSPLHF. CDR3 sequence (DNA): TGCGCCAGCAGCCCAATCGGGGGCCCTTCACCCCTCCACTTT. V and J are TRBV5-1 and TRBJ1-6, with D possibly TRBD1 on 6 matching bases. The CDR3 has 14 amino acids. The germline gives CDR1 SGHRS, CDR2 YFSETQ. The V end was cut by 4 bases, the J end by 9 bases, with 14 bases between.

The V and J genes are TRBV2 and TRBJ2-3; 8 nucleotides match TRBD1. Looked up from germline, CDR1 is SNHLY and CDR2 is FYNNEI. This CDR3 has 14 amino acids. V shed 7 bases, J shed 6 bases, and the junction held 9 bases outside the gene matches. Here the CDR3 reads CASNMDRAGDTQYF. CDR3 coding DNA: TGTGCCAGCAACATGGACAGGGCCGGGGATACGCAGTATTTT.

The chain has TRBV6-6 and TRBJ1-2; no clear D. V lost 7 bases to trimming and J lost 4 bases, with 13 bases between them. The CDR3 has 13 residues. Germline CDR1 is MNHNY and CDR2 is SVGAGI (reference sequence). The CDR3 DNA reads TGTGCCAGCATGGGCCGCTCGCCCTATGGCTACACCTTC. Encoded protein: CASMGRSPYGYTF.

CDR3 region: CASSDGSFTGTNYGYTF. CDR3 bases: TGTGCCAGCAGCGACGGGAGTTTCACAGGCACCAACTATGGCTACACCTTC. The rearrangement links TRBV7-9 to TRBJ1-2; D may be TRBD1 (5 bases). The CDR3 is made up of 17 amino acids. Trimming stripped 5 bases from V and 2 bases from J, with 21 bases between. From germline, CDR1 is SEHNR and CDR2 FQNEAQ (reference sequence).

CDR3 DNA sequence: TGTGCCTGGAGTGCCGACCTCAACATAAACACCATATATTTT. It yields the protein CAWSADLNINTIYF. This chain uses TRBV30 with TRBJ1-3; D uncertain. V was trimmed by 1 base and J by 6 bases, leaving 13 bases between them. Per the germline V gene, CDR1 is GTSNPN and CDR2 is SVGIG (reference sequence). The CDR3 loop spans 14 amino acids.

The J gene is TRBJ2-7, the V gene TRBV14, with D uncertain. Between the trimmed V and J ends, which lost 1 base and 6 bases, there was a span of 13 bases. Germline values: CDR1 SGHDN, CDR2 FVKESK. CDR3 size: 14 residues. The CDR3 coding sequence is TGTGCCAGCAGCCAAGTCCCATTTGGTGGCGAGCAGTACTTC. Translated, it gives CASSQVPFGGEQYF.

The V gene is TRBV7-2, the J gene TRBJ1-1; D is unclear. CDR1 is SGHTA, CDR2 FQGNSA, per germline. The CDR3 consists of 14 residues. The V and J ends lost 1 base and 0 bases respectively, with 6 bases between them. The CDR3 DNA reads TGTGCCAGCAGCTTAGGAGTCATGAACACTGAAGCTTTCTTT. It translates to CASSLGVMNTEAFF.

The rearrangement joins TRBV15 to TRBJ1-1; D not certain. V was shortened by 0 bases and J by 5 bases, with 10 bases between the two germline ends. The CDR3 consists of 14 residues. Germline lookup yields CDR1 LNHNV and CDR2 YYDKDF (reference sequence). CDR3 sequence (DNA): TGTGCCACCAGCAGAGATGCTATTCCGACTGAAGCTTTCTTT. Translation: CATSRDAIPTEAFF.

CDR3 DNA sequence: TGTGCCTGGAGTGCGGGGCAGCGAGGGAGTGAAAAACTGTTTTTT. Protein product: CAWSAGQRGSEKLFF. V usage is TRBV30 and J usage is TRBJ1-4; D possibly corresponds to TRBD1 (5 bases). The CDR3 consists of 15 residues. V lost 1 base and J 7 bases, leaving 16 bases between the germline ends. CDR1 and CDR2 (germline): GTSNPN, SVGIG (reference sequence).

V is TRBV11-2 and J is TRBJ2-3; no firm D call. This CDR3 contains 16 residues. CDR1 is SGHAT and CDR2 is FQNNGV in the germline V gene. V lost 2 bases to trimming and J lost 1 base, with 13 bases between them. As DNA, the CDR3 is TGTGCCAGCAGCTTATTGGGCTCCACTGGCACAGATACGCAGTATTTT. Its protein is CASSLLGSTGTDTQYF.

This chain connects TRBV2 to TRBJ1-6, with D unclear. The CDR3 runs 14 residues. Germline V gives CDR1 SNHLY, CDR2 FYNNEI. The V end lost 3 bases, the J end lost 7 bases, and 10 bases lay between the germline ends. The CDR3 sequence is CASSEGWRNSPLHF. The CDR3 DNA follows: TGTGCCAGCAGTGAGGGCTGGAGAAATTCACCCCTCCACTTT.

The rearrangement joins TRBV4-1 to TRBJ2-7; TRBD2 might be the D (5 bases). Germline loops: CDR1 MGHRA, CDR2 YSYEKL. V gave up 0 bases and J gave up 4 bases, with 13 bases separating them. The CDR3 runs to 15 residues. CDR3 protein: CASSQDGEGWYEQYF. CDR3 DNA: TGCGCCAGCAGCCAAGATGGAGAGGGCTGGTACGAGCAGTACTTC.

The chain combines TRBV2 with TRBJ1-3, with D unresolved. Germline V gives CDR1 SNHLY, CDR2 FYNNEI. The CDR3 length is 14 residues. Trimming cost V 4 bases and J 1 base, with 8 bases left between them. The CDR3 region is CASSGFGSGNTIYF. The CDR3 bases are TGTGCCAGCAGTGGCTTTGGATCTGGAAACACCATATATTTT.